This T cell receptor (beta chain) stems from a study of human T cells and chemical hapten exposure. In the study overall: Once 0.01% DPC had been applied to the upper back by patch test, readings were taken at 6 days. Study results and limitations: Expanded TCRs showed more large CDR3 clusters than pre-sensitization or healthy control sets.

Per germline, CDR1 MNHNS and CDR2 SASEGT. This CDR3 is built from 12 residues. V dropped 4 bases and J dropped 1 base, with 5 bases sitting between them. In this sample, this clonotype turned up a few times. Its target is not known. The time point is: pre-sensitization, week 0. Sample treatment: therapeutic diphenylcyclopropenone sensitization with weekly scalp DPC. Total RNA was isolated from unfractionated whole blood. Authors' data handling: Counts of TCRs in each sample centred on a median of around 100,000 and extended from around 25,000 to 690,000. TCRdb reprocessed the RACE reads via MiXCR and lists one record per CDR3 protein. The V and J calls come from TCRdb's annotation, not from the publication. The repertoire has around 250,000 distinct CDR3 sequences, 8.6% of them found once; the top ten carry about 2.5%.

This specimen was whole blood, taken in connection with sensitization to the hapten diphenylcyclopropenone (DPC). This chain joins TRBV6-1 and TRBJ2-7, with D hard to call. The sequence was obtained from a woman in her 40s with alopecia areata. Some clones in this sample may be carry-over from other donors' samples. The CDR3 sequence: CASSAVSYEQYF. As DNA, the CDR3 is TGTGCCAGCAGTGCTGTATCCTACGAGCAGTACTTC.